The 9 T cell receptor beta chains below were found in one sample sequenced in a study of CD8+ T cells in alopecia areata. Once RNA had been extracted, it was reverse transcribed into cDNA to act as the sequencing template. Measured with immunoSEQ multiplex PCR; TCRdb has only the in-frame clones, and not every one. The sample shows about 160,000 clones, under 70% of them seen only once. Treatment described: oral pan-JAK inhibitor, 5-10 mg twice daily. Sequences were derived from CD4+ T cells sorted from blood, sampled at week 4, from a patient treated with tofacitinib. The receptors stem from a human donor with alopecia areata.

The rearrangement uses TRBV30 and TRBJ1-2; the D is unclear. CDR1 GTSNPN and CDR2 SVGIG come from the germline V gene (reference sequence). V lost 3 bases and J lost 7, with 9 bases in between. The CDR3 contains 11 residues. CDR3 nucleotides: TGTGCCTGGAGCCGGATGGGTGGCTACACCTTC. It encodes CAWSRMGGYTF.

The chain uses TRBV4-3 and TRBJ1-6; D may be TRBD1 (5 bases). There are 13 residues in the CDR3. Germline V gene sequence: CDR1 LGHNA, CDR2 YSLEER. The germline V and J ends were trimmed by 2 bases and 10 bases, with 9 bases remaining between them. The CDR3 coding sequence is TGCGCCAGCAGCCAATTCAGGGAATCACCCCTCCACTTT. Amino acid sequence: CASSQFRESPLHF.

This clone was seen more than once but under ten times. This chain connects TRBV29-1 to TRBJ1-4; D call uncertain. Germline CDR1 is SQVTM and CDR2 is ANQGSEA. V lost 6 bases and J 4 bases, leaving 12 bases between the germline ends. The CDR3 covers 13 residues. CDR3 in DNA: TGCAGCGTGCGGCAGACCCTTAATGAAAAACTGTTTTTT. Amino acids: CSVRQTLNEKLFF.

This rearrangement joins TRBV29-1 to TRBJ2-5; D possibly corresponds to TRBD2 (5 bases). This CDR3 region has 12 residues. Looked up from germline, CDR1 is SQVTM and CDR2 is ANQGSEA. V was cut by 4 bases and J by 5 bases, with 11 bases left in between. The CDR3, as DNA: TGCAGCGTTGGAACCCCGGGGGAGACCCAGTACTTC. It yields the protein CSVGTPGETQYF.

The chain links TRBV29-1 to TRBJ2-1; D is undetermined. Germline CDR1 reads SQVTM; CDR2 reads ANQGSEA. The V end was cut by 6 bases, the J end by 0 bases, with 6 bases between. The CDR3 consists of 12 residues. DNA for the CDR3: TGCAGCGTAAGGTTCTCCTACAATGAGCAGTTCTTC. This gives the protein CSVRFSYNEQFF.

The gene calls are TRBV30 and TRBJ1-2; D perhaps matches TRBD1 (5 bases). Trimming removed 8 bases at V and 7 bases at J, with 14 bases between. CDR1 and CDR2 from the germline V gene are GTSNPN and SVGIG (reference sequence). This CDR3 region has 11 residues. This CDR3 reads CANQEGVGYTF. The CDR3 DNA reads as TGTGCCAACCAGGAAGGGGTTGGCTACACCTTC.

This clone was counted a single time. This chain connects TRBV30 to TRBJ2-7, with D tentatively TRBD2 (6 bases). This CDR3 has 14 residues. Looked up from germline, CDR1 is GTSNPN and CDR2 is SVGIG (reference sequence). Between the trimmed V and J ends, which lost 5 bases and 3 bases, there was a span of 17 bases. The CDR3 reads CAWETRDSYYEQYF. CDR3 sequence (DNA): TGTGCCTGGGAGACCCGGGACTCTTACTACGAGCAGTACTTC.

The genes are TRBV2 and TRBJ1-2; D unclear. The CDR3 consists of 12 residues. The germline V gene has CDR1 SNHLY and CDR2 FYNNEI. V was clipped by 8 bases and J by 5 bases, with 12 bases between them. The CDR3 DNA reads as TGTGCCAGCTCGAGGCAGGAGTATGGCTACACCTTC. Its protein is CASSRQEYGYTF.

In its sample, this clone was seen a few times. The rearrangement joins TRBV6-5 to TRBJ1-6; D ambiguous. V lost 6 bases and J lost 4, with 13 bases in between. In germline, CDR1 is MNHEY, CDR2 SVGAGI. The CDR3 has 15 amino acids. As DNA, the CDR3 is TGTGCCAGCAGCGGACCTCCAGAGTATAATTCACCCCTCCACTTT. Protein product: CASSGPPEYNSPLHF.